This T cell receptor beta chain was profiled in a study of CD8 T cells in ankylosing spondylitis. Study-level findings and limits: What appeared characteristic of ankylosing spondylitis blood was a TCR beta motif of 7 or 8 highly homologous variants.

This clonotype was seen repeatedly, ten times or more. Its antigen is still unknown. The CDR3 is 12 amino acids. Germline lookup yields CDR1 SEHNR and CDR2 FQNEAQ (reference sequence). V lost 1 base, J lost 5 bases, and 5 bases lay in between. TCRdb analysed the 5' RACE reads with MiXCR anew, one entry per CDR3 protein. The data hold 130,000 or so distinct CDR3 sequences, with around 7% observed a single time. Sample: blood, either unsorted or a sorted T cell fraction (not recorded which). This TCR was recovered from a male donor with ankylosing spondylitis or in good health (not recorded which). The V call is TRBV7-9, the J call TRBJ2-5; D gene ambiguous. DNA for the CDR3: TGTGCCAGCAGCTTAGGTTCGGAGACCCAGTACTTC. It translates to CASSLGSETQYF.